The clone carrying this T cell receptor beta chain was seen many times. This record comes from a study of CD8 T cells in ankylosing spondylitis. The CDR3 spans 17 residues. The V segment lost 0 bases and the J segment 0 bases; nucleotides outside the gene matches: 7. The germline V gene encodes CDR1 DFQATT and CDR2 SNEGSKA (reference sequence). In making TCR beta libraries, quantitative 5'-RACE with molecular barcodes was used. TCRdb fed the 5' RACE reads into MiXCR, producing one record per CDR3 protein. This table holds approximately 100,000 distinct CDR3 sequences, roughly 8.3% found once. The chain joins TRBV20-1 to TRBJ2-1, with 8 bases lining up with TRBD2. Material: blood, either unsorted or a sorted T cell fraction (not recorded which). This clonotype was obtained from a male donor with ankylosing spondylitis or in good health (not recorded which). CDR3 in amino acids: CSARDQREPFSYNEQFF. The CDR3 nucleotides are TGCAGTGCTAGAGATCAGCGGGAGCCCTTCTCCTACAATGAGCAGTTCTTC.